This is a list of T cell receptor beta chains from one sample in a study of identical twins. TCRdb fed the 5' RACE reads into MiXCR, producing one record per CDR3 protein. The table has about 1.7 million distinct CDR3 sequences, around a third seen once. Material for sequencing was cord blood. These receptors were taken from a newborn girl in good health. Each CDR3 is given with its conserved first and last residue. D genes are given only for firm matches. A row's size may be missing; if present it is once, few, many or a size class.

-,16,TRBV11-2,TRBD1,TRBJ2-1,CASSFFPGQGYNEQFF,TGTGCCAGCAGCTTCTTCCCGGGACAGGGTTACAATGAGCAGTTCTTC
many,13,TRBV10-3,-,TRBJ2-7,CAISESRLYEQYF,TGTGCCATCAGTGAGTCGAGGTTGTACGAGCAGTACTTC
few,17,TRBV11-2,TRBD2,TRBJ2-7,CASSLVSLAGASYEQYF,TGTGCCAGCAGCTTAGTTAGTCTAGCGGGGGCCTCCTACGAGCAGTACTTC
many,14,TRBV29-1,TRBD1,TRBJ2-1,CSVSGQGSYNEQFF,TGCAGCGTTTCCGGACAGGGCTCCTACAATGAGCAGTTCTTC
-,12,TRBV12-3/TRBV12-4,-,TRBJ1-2,CASRGGVGGYTF,TGTGCCAGCAGGGGAGGGGTTGGTGGCTACACCTTC
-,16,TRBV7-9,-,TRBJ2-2,CASSLPLGPRTGELFF,TGTGCCAGCAGCCTCCCCCTGGGACCTCGGACCGGGGAGCTGTTTTTT
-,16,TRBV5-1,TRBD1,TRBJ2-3,CASSLLTGGPPDTQYF,TGCGCCAGCAGCTTGTTAACAGGGGGGCCCCCAGATACGCAGTATTTT
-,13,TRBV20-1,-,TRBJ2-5,CSARDGQTETQYF,TGCAGTGCTAGAGATGGACAGACTGAGACCCAGTACTTC
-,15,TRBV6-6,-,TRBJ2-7,CASRSLRDKSYEQYF,TGTGCCAGCAGGTCCCTGCGGGACAAATCCTACGAGCAGTACTTC
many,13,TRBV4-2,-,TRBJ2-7,CASSQGDIYEQYF,TGTGCCAGCAGCCAGGGGGACATCTACGAGCAGTACTTC
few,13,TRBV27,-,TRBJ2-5,CASLGVRENEQYF,TGTGCCAGCCTGGGGGTGAGGGAAAATGAGCAGTACTTC
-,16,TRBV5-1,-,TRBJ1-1,CASSLVSRGSSTEAFF,TGCGCCAGCAGCTTGGTTAGCAGGGGAAGTAGCACTGAAGCTTTCTTT
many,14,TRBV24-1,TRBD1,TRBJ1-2,CATSDSDRDYGYTF,TGTGCCACCAGTGACTCGGACAGGGACTATGGCTACACCTTC
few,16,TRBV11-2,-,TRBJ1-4,CASSLALSATNEKLFF,TGTGCCAGCAGCTTGGCCCTATCCGCAACTAATGAAAAACTGTTTTTT
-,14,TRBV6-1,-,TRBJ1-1,CASSEPAGSTEAFF,TGTGCCAGCAGTGAACCCGCAGGGAGCACTGAAGCTTTCTTT
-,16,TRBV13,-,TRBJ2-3,CASSPTWGFHTDTQYF,TGTGCCAGCAGCCCCACATGGGGGTTTCACACAGATACGCAGTATTTT
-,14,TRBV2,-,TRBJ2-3,CASIPLGAADTQYF,TGTGCCAGCATCCCACTAGGGGCTGCAGATACGCAGTATTTT
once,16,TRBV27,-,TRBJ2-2,CASSLRRGTNTGELFF,TGTGCCAGCAGTTTAAGACGGGGAACGAACACCGGGGAGCTGTTTTTT
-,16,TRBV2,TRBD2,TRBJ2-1,CASSDNSGLAGHVQFF,TGTGCCAGCAGTGACAACTCGGGACTAGCGGGCCACGTGCAGTTCTTC
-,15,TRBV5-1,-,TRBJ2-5,CASSLRPTYQETQYF,TGCGCCAGCAGCTTGAGGCCGACATACCAAGAGACCCAGTACTTC
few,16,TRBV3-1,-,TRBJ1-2,CASSQWVTMAHYGYTF,TGTGCCAGCAGCCAATGGGTGACCATGGCCCACTATGGCTACACCTTC
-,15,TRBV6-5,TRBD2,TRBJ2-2,CASSYWGGRTGELFF,TGTGCCAGCAGTTACTGGGGGGGAAGGACCGGGGAGCTGTTTTTT
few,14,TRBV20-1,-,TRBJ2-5,CSARVGARGETQYF,TGCAGTGCTAGAGTGGGGGCGCGAGGAGAGACCCAGTACTTC
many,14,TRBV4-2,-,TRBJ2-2,CASSQDRGTGELFF,TGTGCCAGCAGCCAAGATCGGGGGACCGGGGAGCTGTTTTTT
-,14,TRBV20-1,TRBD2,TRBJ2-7,CSASSREVGYEQYF,TGCAGTGCTAGTTCACGGGAGGTTGGGTACGAGCAGTACTTC
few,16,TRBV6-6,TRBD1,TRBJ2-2,CASSYFGQGADGELFF,TGTGCCAGCAGTTACTTCGGACAGGGGGCGGACGGGGAGCTGTTTTTT
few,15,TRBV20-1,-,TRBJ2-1,CSARDPPGTDNEQFF,TGCAGTGCTAGAGACCCACCGGGAACCGACAATGAGCAGTTCTTC
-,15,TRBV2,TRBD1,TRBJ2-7,CASRKEGQADYEQYF,TGTGCCAGCAGGAAAGAGGGACAGGCCGACTACGAGCAGTACTTC
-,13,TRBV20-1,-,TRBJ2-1,CSAPPPWGDRQFF,TGCAGTGCTCCGCCCCCTTGGGGCGATAGGCAGTTCTTC
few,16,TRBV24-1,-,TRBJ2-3,CATSDLGAGSTDTQYF,TGTGCCACCAGTGATTTAGGAGCGGGTAGCACAGATACGCAGTATTTT
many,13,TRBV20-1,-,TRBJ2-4,CTARGVSKNIQYF,TGCACCGCCAGGGGCGTTTCCAAAAACATTCAGTACTTC
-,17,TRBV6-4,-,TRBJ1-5,CASSVPYTLYSNQPQHF,TGTGCCAGCAGTGTGCCTTACACGCTTTATAGCAATCAGCCCCAGCATTTT
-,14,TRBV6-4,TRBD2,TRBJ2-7,CASSVTGGAYEQYF,TGTGCCAGCAGTGTGACCGGGGGGGCCTACGAGCAGTACTTC
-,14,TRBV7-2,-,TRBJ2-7,CASSLVRREHEQYF,TGTGCCAGCAGCTTAGTAAGGCGGGAACACGAGCAGTACTTC
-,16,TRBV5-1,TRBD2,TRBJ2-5,CASSLGTSGNSETRYF,TGCGCCAGCAGCTTAGGGACTAGCGGGAATTCGGAGACCCGGTACTTC
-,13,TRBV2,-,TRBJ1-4,CASSEPLGGRVFF,TGTGCCAGCAGTGAACCCCTGGGAGGCAGGGTGTTTTTT
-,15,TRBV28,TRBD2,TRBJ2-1,CASTRTSGSYDEQFF,TGTGCCAGCACGCGAACTAGCGGGAGCTACGATGAGCAGTTCTTC
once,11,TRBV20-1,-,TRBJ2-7,CSASGRWEQYF,TGCAGTGCTAGTGGTCGTTGGGAGCAGTACTTC
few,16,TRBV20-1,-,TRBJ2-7,CSAREIVLVGTYEQYF,TGCAGTGCTAGAGAAATAGTCCTCGTAGGGACCTACGAGCAGTACTTC
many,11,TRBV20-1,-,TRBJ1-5,CSARDNQPQHF,TGCAGTGCTAGAGACAATCAGCCCCAGCATTTT